Following are 26 T cell receptor beta chains from one sample sequenced in a study of identical twins listed by TCRdb under 2016. The library was generated by 5' RACE. The run used an Illumina HiSeq 2000. TCRdb reanalyzed the raw reads on its own, using fastp at Q25 for trimming and MiXCR for clone calling, and kept in-frame beta chains. Each CDR3 protein appears once, grouped with its most common genes and DNA. Here the sample has 100,000 to 110,000 distinct CDR3 sequences; 5.5% to 7% occur a single time. Jointly, the top ten make up roughly 12% of the sample. Sequences were obtained from memory T cells sorted from blood. The sample's cell subset or site label, in plain terms: CD45RO+ enriched T cells. These receptors were collected from a woman aged 45-59 years in good health.

At least ten counts were recorded for this clonotype. The rearrangement joins TRBV6-5 to TRBJ1-5, with D unclear. The germline CDR1 and CDR2 sequences are MNHEY and SVGAGI. The CDR3 runs 13 residues. The germline V and J ends were trimmed by 6 bases and 5 bases, with 11 bases remaining between them. CDR3 DNA: TGTGCCAGCAGGCGGGGTGCATATCAGCCCCAGCATTTT. Translating gives CASRRGAYQPQHF.

A few counts support this clonotype. The chain is built from TRBV21-1 and TRBJ2-7; TRBD1, as called in the table, went unchecked against the DNA. TRBV21-1 is deemed a pseudogene. The CDR3 is 13 amino acids. The CDR3: CAGEFRTDYEQYV. CDR3 DNA sequence: TGTGCCGGCGAATTTAGGACAGATTACGAGCAGTACGTC.

The genes are TRBV9 and TRBJ2-5, with TRBD2 identical over 12 bases. The ends lost 4 bases at V and 4 bases at J; junction bases unmatched: 5. The length of the CDR3 is 15 residues. Germline CDR1 SGDLS, CDR2 YYNGEE. In nucleotides, the CDR3 is TGTGCCAGCAGCATTCTGGGACTAGCGGGAGAGACCCAGTACTTC. It specifies CASSILGLAGETQYF.

This clonotype has just a few counts. The chain is built from TRBV2 and TRBJ2-2; possible D gene TRBD1, 6 bases. The ends were cut back, 6 bases at V and 4 bases at J, with 15 bases in the middle. CDR3 length equals 15 residues. Looked up from germline, CDR1 is SNHLY and CDR2 is FYNNEI. The CDR3 coding sequence is TGTGCCAGCAGAGGAAACAGGGCCTTCACCGGGGAGCTGTTTTTT. It is translated as CASRGNRAFTGELFF. Filled out from reference TRBV2 and TRBJ2-2, the complete variable domain reads EPEVTQTPSHQVTQMGQEVILRCVPISNHLYFYWYRQILGQKVEFLVSFYNNEISEKSEIFDDQFSVERPDGSNFTLKIRSTKLEDSAMYFCASRGNRAFTGELFFGEGSRLTVL.

This clonotype was counted ten times or more. The chain is built from TRBV25-1 and TRBJ1-4; D is perhaps TRBD1 (6 bases). This CDR3 comprises 15 residues. V lost 7 bases, J lost 8 bases, and 20 bases lay in between. In germline, CDR1 is MGHDK, CDR2 SYGVNS. The DNA for the CDR3 is TGTGCCAGCACCGCCGACGGGACATCGGCGGAAAAACTGTTTTTT. Amino acids: CASTADGTSAEKLFF.

This clonotype was counted at least ten times. The gene calls are TRBV5-1 and TRBJ1-1, with D tentatively TRBD1 (5 bases). This CDR3 region has 14 residues. V was pared by 4 bases and J by 3 bases, with 13 bases between. Germline CDR1 and CDR2: SGHRS and YFSETQ. This CDR3 is CASSPGWGDTEAFF. The CDR3 DNA reads as TGCGCCAGCAGCCCAGGATGGGGGGACACTGAAGCTTTCTTT.

At least ten counts were recorded for this clonotype. This rearrangement joins TRBV7-9 to TRBJ2-7; maybe TRBD1 (7 bases). The germline V gene encodes CDR1 SEHNR and CDR2 FQNEAQ (reference sequence). This CDR3 is built from 15 residues. The germline V and J ends were trimmed by 4 bases and 6 bases, with 19 bases remaining between them. CDR3 in amino acids: CASSWSGGGGAEQYF. As DNA, the CDR3 is TGTGCCAGCAGCTGGAGCGGCGGAGGGGGCGCCGAGCAGTACTTC.

This clonotype was seen many times. V and J are TRBV10-3 and TRBJ2-7; 12 nucleotides line up with TRBD1. Trimming cost V 6 bases and J 7 bases; bases outside gene matches: 13. The CDR3 runs to 16 residues. Germline assignment: CDR1 ENHRY and CDR2 SYGVKD. The CDR3 reads CAISHTPGQGASEQYF. In DNA, the CDR3 is TGTGCCATCAGCCATACTCCGGGACAGGGGGCGAGTGAGCAGTACTTC.

This clonotype came up many times. The chain is built from TRBV12-3 or TRBV12-4 and TRBJ1-2, with unresolved D. The CDR3 extends over 13 amino acids. Trimming removed 6 bases from V and 4 bases from J, with 12 bases in between. The CDR3 DNA is TGTGCCAGCAGAGACCAGCCGTCCTATGGCTACACCTTC. Residues: CASRDQPSYGYTF.

The chain carries TRBV3-1 and TRBJ1-1, with D tentatively TRBD1 (5 bases). This CDR3 is 16 amino acids long. Per the germline V gene, CDR1 is LGHDT and CDR2 is YNNKEL (reference sequence). With 4 bases removed from V and 1 base from J, the gap between germline ends came to 16 bases. CDR3: CASSLPGQRKNTEAFF. CDR3 DNA: TGTGCCAGCAGCCTCCCGGGGCAGCGGAAGAACACTGAAGCTTTCTTT.

This clonotype was seen only a few times. The chain recombines TRBV19 with TRBJ2-4, with 8 bases identical to TRBD2. CDR1 and CDR2 from the germline V gene are LNHDA and SQIVND (reference sequence). The CDR3 extends over 14 amino acids. V shed 5 bases and J 3 bases; nucleotides not matched to a gene: 3. CDR3 in DNA: TGTGCCAGTAGTCACAGCGGGGGCAAAAACATTCAGTACTTC. It encodes CASSHSGGKNIQYF.

This clonotype was detected a few times. The rearrangement links TRBV6-2 or TRBV6-3 to TRBJ2-3, with 7 bases that match TRBD2. V was clipped by 2 bases and J by 5 bases; unmatched bases: 7. The CDR3 sequence is 15 residues long. Looked up from germline, CDR1 is MNHEY and CDR2 is SVGEGT. DNA of the CDR3: TGTGCCAGCAGTTACCGGCGGGAGTCGAGAGATACGCAGTATTTT. Its translation: CASSYRRESRDTQYF.

This clonotype was detected many times. The gene calls are TRBV4-2 and TRBJ1-1; the D gene is possibly TRBD1 (6 bases). V gave up 4 bases and J gave up 9 bases, with 18 bases separating them. This CDR3 spans 14 amino acids. Per the germline V gene, CDR1 is LGHNA and CDR2 is YNFKEQ. CDR3 sequence: CASSRGEGELKAFF. As DNA, the CDR3 is TGTGCCAGCAGCCGGGGGGAGGGGGAATTGAAAGCTTTCTTT.

At least ten counts were recorded for this clonotype. The chain employs TRBV29-1 and TRBJ2-4; perhaps TRBD1 as D (5 bases). Germline V gives CDR1 SQVTM, CDR2 ANQGSEA. This CDR3 has 13 amino acids. The V end lost 7 bases, the J end lost 4 bases, and 14 bases lay between the germline ends. CDR3 in amino acids: CSGIQGGKNIQYF. For the CDR3, the DNA is TGCAGCGGGATTCAGGGTGGGAAAAACATTCAGTACTTC.

This clonotype was seen many times. The J gene is TRBJ2-2, the V gene TRBV4-1; possibly TRBD2 for D (6 bases). The CDR3 contains 16 residues. Germline V gene lookup returns CDR1 MGHRA and CDR2 YSYEKL. The V and J ends lost 4 bases and 5 bases respectively, with 17 bases between them. CDR3 sequence (DNA): TGCGCCAGCAGCCCCCTGACGGGAGTGGAAACCGGGGAGCTGTTTTTT. Protein sequence: CASSPLTGVETGELFF.

In its sample, this clonotype was seen many times. J is TRBJ2-3 and V is TRBV12-3 or TRBV12-4; D is possibly TRBD1 (5 bases). V lost 6 bases and J 4 bases, leaving 11 bases between the germline ends. This CDR3 is built from 13 residues. The CDR3 loop reads CASSPIGADTQYF. CDR3 nucleotide sequence: TGTGCCAGCAGCCCCATAGGGGCAGATACGCAGTATTTT.

This clonotype was observed at least ten times. This chain joins TRBV12-3 or TRBV12-4 and TRBJ1-1, with a possible D match to TRBD1 (6 bases). The length of the CDR3 is 16 residues. V lost 6 bases to trimming and J lost 5 bases, with 22 bases between them. The CDR3 protein is CASRNPGSTQGTEAFF. In nucleotides, the CDR3 is TGTGCCAGCAGAAACCCGGGATCCACCCAGGGGACTGAAGCTTTCTTT.

This clonotype was picked up many times. The chain uses TRBV25-1 and TRBJ2-3; D unresolved. The CDR3 is 14 residues long. Deletions cut 6 bases from V and 2 bases from J, with 12 bases between. Looked up from germline, CDR1 is MGHDK and CDR2 is SYGVNS. CDR3 protein: CASRARSDTDTQYF. The CDR3 DNA is TGTGCCAGCAGGGCCAGGTCTGACACAGATACGCAGTATTTT.

This clonotype has only a few counts. V usage is TRBV20-1 and J usage is TRBJ2-3, with 10 bases matching TRBD2. CDR3 length: 13 residues. The trim removed 7 bases at V and 2 bases at J, leaving 3 bases unmatched. Germline-derived CDR1 and CDR2 are DFQATT and SNEGSKA (reference sequence). The CDR3 spells CSGTSGITDTQYF. For the CDR3, the DNA is TGCAGTGGTACTAGCGGGATCACAGATACGCAGTATTTT.

This clonotype was observed at least ten times. This chain joins TRBV4-1 and TRBJ2-4; TRBD2 aligns across 7 bases. The germline V gene encodes CDR1 MGHRA and CDR2 YSYEKL. The V segment lost 3 bases and the J segment 0 bases; nucleotides outside the gene matches: 5. The CDR3 consists of 16 residues. The DNA of the CDR3 is TGCGCCAGCAGCCATGTAGCGGGTCTAGCCAAAAACATTCAGTACTTC. Residues: CASSHVAGLAKNIQYF.

This clonotype was seen at least ten times. V and J are TRBV5-1 and TRBJ2-5; D gene ambiguous. The CDR3 consists of 14 residues. The germline gives CDR1 SGHRS, CDR2 YFSETQ. Trimming took off 0 bases at V and 1 base at J, with 7 bases between the two ends. The CDR3 loop reads CASSLGHLQETQYF. CDR3 sequence (DNA): TGCGCCAGCAGCTTGGGACACCTCCAAGAGACCCAGTACTTC.

This clonotype was detected only a few times. The rearrangement joins TRBV2 to TRBJ2-5, with a tentative D call TRBD1 (5 bases). The CDR3 is made up of 15 amino acids. V was cut by 4 bases and J by 4 bases, with 16 bases left in between. Germline loops: CDR1 SNHLY, CDR2 FYNNEI. The CDR3 nucleotides read TGTGCCAGCAGTGTCCAGGGTTCGGACGGAGAGACCCAGTACTTC. Translation: CASSVQGSDGETQYF.

This clonotype has a count of ten or more. This chain joins TRBV20-1 and TRBJ2-4; no reliable D call. The germline V and J ends were trimmed by 1 base and 8 bases, with 9 bases remaining between them. The CDR3 has 12 residues. From germline, CDR1 is DFQATT and CDR2 SNEGSKA (reference sequence). CDR3 bases: TGCAGTGCTAGAGGGCAGCAGGACATTCAGTACTTC. The encoded protein is CSARGQQDIQYF.

About this clonotype: This may come from a read error, since a much larger clone is one base off. The rearrangement joins TRBV20-1 to TRBJ2-1; 7 bases map to TRBD2. Germline values: CDR1 DFQATT, CDR2 SNEGSKA (reference sequence). Unmatched junction bases numbered 10, after V lost 0 bases and J lost 8 bases. This CDR3 contains 15 residues. The CDR3 here is CSARDSACGSDEQFF. CDR3 nucleotides: TGCAGTGCTAGAGATTCGGCTTGCGGGAGCGATGAGCAGTTCTTC.

This clonotype was observed many times. The rearrangement joins TRBV5-5 to TRBJ2-7, with D maybe TRBD1 (7 bases). Trimming stripped 4 bases from V and 0 bases from J, with 14 bases between. From germline, CDR1 is SGHKS and CDR2 YYEKEE (reference sequence). The CDR3 has 15 amino acids. The CDR3 region has the DNA TGTGCCAGCAGCAAGGCGCGGGACAGCTCCTACGAGCAGTACGTC. This codes for CASSKARDSSYEQYV.

The table lists this clonotype with many counts. This chain joins TRBV30 and TRBJ1-2; 7 nucleotides match TRBD1. Germline assignment: CDR1 GTSNPN and CDR2 SVGIG (reference sequence). V lost 1 base to trimming and J lost 2 bases; unmatched junction nucleotides: 4. The length of the CDR3 is 14 residues. The CDR3 coding sequence is TGTGCCTGGAGTGAGACAGGGAAAAACTATGGCTACACCTTC. Amino acid sequence: CAWSETGKNYGYTF.